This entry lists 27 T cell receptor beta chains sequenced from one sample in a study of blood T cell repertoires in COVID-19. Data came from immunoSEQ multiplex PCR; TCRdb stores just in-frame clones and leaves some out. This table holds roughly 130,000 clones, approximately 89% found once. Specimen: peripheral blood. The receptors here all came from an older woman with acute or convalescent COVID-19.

The CDR3 protein is CASTHSGTANEQFF. In DNA, the CDR3 is TGTGCCAGCACCCATAGCGGGACAGCGAATGAGCAGTTCTTC. J is TRBJ2-1 and V is TRBV11-3, with D maybe TRBD2 (8 bases). In germline, CDR1 is SGHNT, CDR2 YENEEA. Trimming shortened V by 7 bases and J by 7 bases, and 17 bases separated the two germline ends. The CDR3 totals 14 residues.

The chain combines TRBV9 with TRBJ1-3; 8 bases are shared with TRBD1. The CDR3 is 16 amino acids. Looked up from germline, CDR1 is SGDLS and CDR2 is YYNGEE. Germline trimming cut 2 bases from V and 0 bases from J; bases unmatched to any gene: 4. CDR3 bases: TGTGCCAGCAGCGTTGGGACAGGAGGCTCTGGAAACACCATATATTTT. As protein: CASSVGTGGSGNTIYF.

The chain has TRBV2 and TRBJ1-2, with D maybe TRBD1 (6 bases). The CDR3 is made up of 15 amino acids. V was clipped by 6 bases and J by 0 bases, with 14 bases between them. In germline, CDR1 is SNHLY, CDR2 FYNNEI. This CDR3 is CASSADRRPNYGYTF. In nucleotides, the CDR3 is TGTGCCAGCAGCGCTGACAGGCGTCCTAACTATGGCTACACCTTC.

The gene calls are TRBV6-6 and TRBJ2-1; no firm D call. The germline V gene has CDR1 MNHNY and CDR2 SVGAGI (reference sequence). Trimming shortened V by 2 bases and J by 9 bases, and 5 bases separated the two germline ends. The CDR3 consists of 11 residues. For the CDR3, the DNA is TGTGCCAGCAGTTACGACTCTGAGCAGTTCTTC. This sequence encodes CASSYDSEQFF.

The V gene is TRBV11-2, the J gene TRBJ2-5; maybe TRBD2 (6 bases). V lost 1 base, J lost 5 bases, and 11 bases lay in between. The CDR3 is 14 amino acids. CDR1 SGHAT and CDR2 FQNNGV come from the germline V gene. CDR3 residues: CASSLGIGRETQYF. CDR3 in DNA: TGTGCCAGCAGCTTAGGGATAGGGAGGGAGACCCAGTACTTC.

CDR3 nucleotide sequence: TGCGCCAGCAGCTTCCCCGGGGGACTAGCGGGGGGAAATGAGCAGTTCTTC. It specifies CASSFPGGLAGGNEQFF. V usage is TRBV5-1 and J usage is TRBJ2-1; TRBD2 matches 15 bases. Germline CDR1 and CDR2: SGHRS and YFSETQ. V gave up 2 bases and J gave up 7 bases; unmatched junction bases: 7. The CDR3 has 17 amino acids.

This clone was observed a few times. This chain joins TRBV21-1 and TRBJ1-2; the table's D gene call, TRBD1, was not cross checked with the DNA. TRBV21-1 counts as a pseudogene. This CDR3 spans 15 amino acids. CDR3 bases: TGTGCCAGCAGCAAAGCCCGGACAGGGGATACGGGCTACACCTTC. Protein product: CASSKARTGDTGYTF.

The CDR3 reads CASLRAVGALNTEAFF. CDR3 coding DNA: TGCGCCAGCCTCAGAGCCGTGGGGGCCTTGAACACTGAAGCTTTCTTT. The V and J genes are TRBV10-2 and TRBJ1-1, with D possibly being TRBD1 (6 bases). V dropped 8 bases and J dropped 0 bases, with 19 bases sitting between them. Germline assignment: CDR1 WSHSY and CDR2 SAAADI. This CDR3 contains 16 residues.

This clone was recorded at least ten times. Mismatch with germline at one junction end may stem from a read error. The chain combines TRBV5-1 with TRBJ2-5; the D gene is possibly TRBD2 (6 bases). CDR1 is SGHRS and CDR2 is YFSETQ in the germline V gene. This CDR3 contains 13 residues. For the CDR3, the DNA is TGCGCCAGCAGCAGGGACTTCTCAGAGGCCCAGTACTTC. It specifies CASSRDFSEAQYF.

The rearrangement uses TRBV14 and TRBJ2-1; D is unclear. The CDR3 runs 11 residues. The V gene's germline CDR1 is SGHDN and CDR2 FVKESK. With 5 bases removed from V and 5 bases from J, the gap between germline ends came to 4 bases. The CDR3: CASSANNEQFF. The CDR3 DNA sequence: TGTGCCAGCAGCGCGAACAATGAGCAGTTCTTC. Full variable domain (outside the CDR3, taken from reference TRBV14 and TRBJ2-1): EAGVTQFPSHSVIEKGQTVTLRCDPISGHDNLYWYRRVMGKEIKFLLHFVKESKQDESGMPNNRFLAERTGGTYSTLKVQPAELEDSGVYFCASSANNEQFFGPGTRLTVL.

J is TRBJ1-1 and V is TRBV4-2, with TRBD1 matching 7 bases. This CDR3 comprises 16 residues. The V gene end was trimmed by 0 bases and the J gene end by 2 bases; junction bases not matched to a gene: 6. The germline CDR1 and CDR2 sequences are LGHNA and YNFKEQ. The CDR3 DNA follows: TGTGCCAGCAGCCAAGACCTCTCAGGGGGTAACACTGAAGCTTTCTTT. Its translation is CASSQDLSGGNTEAFF.

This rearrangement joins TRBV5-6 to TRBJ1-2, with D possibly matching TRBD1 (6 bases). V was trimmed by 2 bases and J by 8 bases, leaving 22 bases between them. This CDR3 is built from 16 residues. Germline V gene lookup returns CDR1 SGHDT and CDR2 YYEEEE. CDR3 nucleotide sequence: TGTGCCAGCAGCTTCAAGGGGTGGGATCACAGGGACGGCTACACCTTC. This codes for CASSFKGWDHRDGYTF.

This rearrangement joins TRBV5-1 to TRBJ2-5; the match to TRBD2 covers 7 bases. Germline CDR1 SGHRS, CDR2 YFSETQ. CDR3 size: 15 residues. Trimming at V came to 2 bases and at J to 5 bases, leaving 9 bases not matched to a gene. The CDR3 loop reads CASSFQAGVAETQYF. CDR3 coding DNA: TGCGCCAGCAGCTTCCAGGCGGGAGTTGCCGAGACCCAGTACTTC. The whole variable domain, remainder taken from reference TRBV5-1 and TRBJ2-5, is KAGVTQTPRYLIKTRGQQVTLSCSPISGHRSVSWYQQTPGQGLQFLFEYFSETQRNKGNFPGRFSGRQFSNSRSEMNVSTLELGDSALYLCASSFQAGVAETQYFGPGTRLLVL.

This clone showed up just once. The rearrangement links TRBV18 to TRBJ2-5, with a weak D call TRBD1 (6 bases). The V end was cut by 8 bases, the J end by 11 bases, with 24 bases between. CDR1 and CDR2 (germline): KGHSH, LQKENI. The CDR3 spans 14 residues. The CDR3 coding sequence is TGTGCCAGCCCAGGGGCGGAGCTAGCATCCCCGCAGTACTTC. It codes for CASPGAELASPQYF. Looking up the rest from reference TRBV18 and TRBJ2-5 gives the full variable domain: NAGVMQNPRHLVRRRGQEARLRCSPMKGHSHVYWYRQLPEEGLKFMVYLQKENIIDESGMPKERFSAEFPKEGPSILRIQQVVRGDSAAYFCASPGAELASPQYFGPGTRLLVL.

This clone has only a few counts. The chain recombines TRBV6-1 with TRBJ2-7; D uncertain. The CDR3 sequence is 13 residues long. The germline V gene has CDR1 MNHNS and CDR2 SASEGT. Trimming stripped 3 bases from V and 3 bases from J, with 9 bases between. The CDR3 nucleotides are TGTGCCAGCAGTGACCCAACAGACTACGAGCAGTACTTC. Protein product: CASSDPTDYEQYF.

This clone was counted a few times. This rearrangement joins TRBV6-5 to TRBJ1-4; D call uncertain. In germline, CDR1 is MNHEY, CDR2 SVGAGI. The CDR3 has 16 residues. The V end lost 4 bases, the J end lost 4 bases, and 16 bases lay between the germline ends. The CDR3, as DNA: TGTGCCAGCAGTTTTTTGCAGGCGACCGGTAATGAAAAACTGTTTTTT. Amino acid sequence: CASSFLQATGNEKLFF.

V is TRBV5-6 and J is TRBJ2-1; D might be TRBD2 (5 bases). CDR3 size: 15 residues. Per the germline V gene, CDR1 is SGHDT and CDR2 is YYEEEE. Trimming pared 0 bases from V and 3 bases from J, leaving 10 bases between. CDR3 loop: CASSLGNGNYNEQFF. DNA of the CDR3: TGTGCCAGCAGCTTGGGAAACGGGAACTACAATGAGCAGTTCTTC.

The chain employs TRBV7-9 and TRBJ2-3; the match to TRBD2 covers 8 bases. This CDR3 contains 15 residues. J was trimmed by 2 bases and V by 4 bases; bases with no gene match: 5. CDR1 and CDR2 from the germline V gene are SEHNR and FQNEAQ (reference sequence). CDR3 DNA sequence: TGTGCCAGCAGCTCGTTAGCGGGAACCACAGATACGCAGTATTTT. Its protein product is CASSSLAGTTDTQYF.

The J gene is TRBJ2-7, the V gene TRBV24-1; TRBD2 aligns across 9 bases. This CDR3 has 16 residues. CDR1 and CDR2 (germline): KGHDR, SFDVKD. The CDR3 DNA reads TGTGCCACCAGTGTGCCCGTCGGGACTAGCTCCTCCGAGCAGTACGTC. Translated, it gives CATSVPVGTSSSEQYV.

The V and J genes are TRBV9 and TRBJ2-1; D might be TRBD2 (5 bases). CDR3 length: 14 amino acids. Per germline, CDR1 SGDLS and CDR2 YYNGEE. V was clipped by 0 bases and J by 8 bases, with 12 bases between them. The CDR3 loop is CASSVGRGRDEQFF. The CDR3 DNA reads TGTGCCAGCAGCGTAGGACGGGGTAGGGATGAGCAGTTCTTC.

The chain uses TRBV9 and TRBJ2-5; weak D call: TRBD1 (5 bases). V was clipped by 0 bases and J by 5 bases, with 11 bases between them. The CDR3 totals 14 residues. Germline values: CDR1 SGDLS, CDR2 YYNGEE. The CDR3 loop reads CASSVGRGVETQYF. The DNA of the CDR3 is TGTGCCAGCAGCGTAGGTAGGGGCGTGGAGACCCAGTACTTC.

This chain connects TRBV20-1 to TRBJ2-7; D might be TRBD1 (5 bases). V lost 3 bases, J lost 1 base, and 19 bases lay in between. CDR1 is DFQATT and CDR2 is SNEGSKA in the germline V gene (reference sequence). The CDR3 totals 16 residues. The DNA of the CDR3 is TGCAGTGCTAGTGTCCCCCAATCAGCAGGGTCCTACGAGCAGTACTTC. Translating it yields CSASVPQSAGSYEQYF.

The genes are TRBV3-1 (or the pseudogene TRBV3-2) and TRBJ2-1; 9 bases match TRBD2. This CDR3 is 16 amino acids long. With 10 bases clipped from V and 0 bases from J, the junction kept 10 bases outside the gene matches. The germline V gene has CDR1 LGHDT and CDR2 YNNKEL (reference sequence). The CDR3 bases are TGTGCCACCGGGATGCGGGAGGGGAGCTCCTACAATGAGCAGTTCTTC. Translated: CATGMREGSSYNEQFF.

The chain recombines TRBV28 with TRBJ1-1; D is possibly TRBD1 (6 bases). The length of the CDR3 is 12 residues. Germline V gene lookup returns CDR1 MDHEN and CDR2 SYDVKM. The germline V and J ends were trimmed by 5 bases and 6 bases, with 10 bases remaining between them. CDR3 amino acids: CASSLNRAEAFF. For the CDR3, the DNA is TGTGCCAGCAGTCTCAACAGGGCTGAAGCTTTCTTT.

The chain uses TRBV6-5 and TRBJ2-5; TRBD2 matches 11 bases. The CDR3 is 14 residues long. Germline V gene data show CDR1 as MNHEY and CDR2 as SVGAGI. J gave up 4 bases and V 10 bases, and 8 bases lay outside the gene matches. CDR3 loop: CANIAGGPGETQYF. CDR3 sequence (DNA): TGTGCCAACATAGCGGGAGGGCCAGGAGAGACCCAGTACTTC.

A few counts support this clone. The CDR3 nucleotides are TGTGCCAGCAGCAAGGGGGCAGAGGACTATGGCTACACCTTC. Its translation is CASSKGAEDYGYTF. The genes are TRBV5-4 and TRBJ1-2; 7 bases are a match to TRBD1. This CDR3 comprises 14 residues. In germline, CDR1 is SGHNT, CDR2 YYREEE (reference sequence). V lost 4 bases to trimming and J lost 3 bases; unmatched junction nucleotides: 6.

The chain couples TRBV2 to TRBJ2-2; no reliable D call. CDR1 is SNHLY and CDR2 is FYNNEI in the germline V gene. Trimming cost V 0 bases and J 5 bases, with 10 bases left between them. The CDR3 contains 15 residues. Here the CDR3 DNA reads TGTGCCAGCAGTGAAGCTAGCCGGGTTACCGGGGAGCTGTTTTTT. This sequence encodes CASSEASRVTGELFF.